The rows below give T cell receptor beta chains drawn from one sample of a study of blood T cells in healthy people across ages. Each CDR3 protein is one row after TCRdb ran MiXCR on the 5' RACE reads. The data show hundreds of thousands of distinct CDR3 sequences, over 20% seen once. The sequenced sample consisted of blood. Source of these receptors: a man aged 65 to 85 in good health. Each CDR3 is given with its conserved first and last residue. The D gene is left open where the match is weak. The listing skips clone size in some rows; elsewhere it reads once, few, many or a size class.

d_call	v_call	j_call	clone_size	cdr3_aa	cdr3_nt
.	TRBV3-1	TRBJ2-7	.	CASSIGDEQYF	TGTGCCAGCAGCATAGGTGACGAGCAGTACTTC
.	TRBV7-2	TRBJ2-5	many	CASSPTSLQETQYF	TGTGCCAGCAGCCCGACAAGTCTACAAGAGACCCAGTACTTC
TRBD2	TRBV5-4	TRBJ2-1	.	CASSHPGTSANNEQFF	TGTGCCAGCAGTCATCCCGGGACTAGCGCTAACAATGAGCAGTTCTTC
.	TRBV6-5	TRBJ2-3	.	CASSYASGGTDTQYF	TGTGCCAGCAGTTACGCCAGTGGTGGCACAGATACGCAGTATTTT
TRBD2	TRBV20-1	TRBJ2-5	few	CSVRGGPETQYF	TGCAGTGTAAGGGGAGGGCCAGAGACCCAGTACTTC
TRBD1	TRBV12-3/TRBV12-4	TRBJ2-5	few	CASSPAAGGETQYF	TGTGCCAGCAGTCCCGCGGCAGGGGGCGAGACCCAGTACTTC
.	TRBV6-5	TRBJ1-2	many	CASSYSDSSGYTF	TGTGCCAGCAGTTACTCGGACAGTAGCGGCTACACCTTC
TRBD2	TRBV5-5	TRBJ2-7	.	CASSFTGGRTYEQYF	TGTGCCAGCAGCTTCACGGGAGGGAGGACCTACGAGCAGTACTTC
.	TRBV7-3	TRBJ1-1	.	CASSLAGGYTEAFF	TGTGCCAGCAGCTTGGCGGGGGGGTATACTGAAGCTTTCTTT
.	TRBV7-2	TRBJ2-5	.	CASSSTTNQKETQYF	TGTGCCAGCAGCTCGACAACCAACCAAAAAGAGACCCAGTACTTC
TRBD2	TRBV5-1	TRBJ2-5	.	CASSWTSGAQEAQYF	TGCGCCAGCAGCTGGACTAGCGGGGCCCAAGAGGCCCAGTACTTC
.	TRBV20-1	TRBJ2-1	.	CSALRGGGNEQFF	TGCAGTGCACTCAGAGGGGGAGGCAATGAGCAGTTCTTC
TRBD2	TRBV7-2	TRBJ2-7	many	CASSLGLAGVNEQYF	TGTGCCAGCAGCTTAGGACTAGCGGGAGTCAACGAGCAGTACTTC
.	TRBV6-1	TRBJ2-1	.	CASSEAWGLSANEQFF	TGTGCCAGCAGTGAAGCCTGGGGTCTATCGGCGAATGAGCAGTTCTTC
.	TRBV6-5	TRBJ2-7	.	CASSGGGIHEQYF	TGTGCCAGCAGCGGGGGAGGCATACACGAGCAGTACTTC
.	TRBV11-3	TRBJ2-5	.	CASSLDGGERETQYF	TGTGCCAGCAGCTTAGATGGGGGCGAAAGGGAGACCCAGTACTTC
TRBD2	TRBV7-9	TRBJ2-1	.	CASSLALAVNEQFF	TGTGCCAGCAGCTTAGCACTAGCGGTCAATGAGCAGTTCTTC
.	TRBV2	TRBJ2-7	.	CASSDGQLFYEQYF	TGTGCCAGCAGTGACGGACAGCTTTTCTACGAGCAGTACTTC
TRBD2	TRBV24-1	TRBJ2-3	few	CATSDALGGAGGASTDTQYF	TGTGCCACCAGTGATGCCCTTGGAGGAGCGGGAGGTGCTAGCACAGATACGCAGTATTTT
.	TRBV12-3/TRBV12-4	TRBJ1-4	.	CASTLSLGEKLFF	TGTGCCAGCACCCTCTCCCTTGGCGAAAAACTGTTTTTT
.	TRBV7-8	TRBJ2-1	.	CASSRGPGENEQFF	TGTGCCAGCAGCAGAGGGCCGGGAGAAAATGAGCAGTTCTTC
TRBD1	TRBV6-6	TRBJ2-3	many	CASSRTGGTDTQYF	TGTGCCAGCAGTAGGACAGGGGGCACAGATACGCAGTATTTT
TRBD2	TRBV9	TRBJ2-3	few	CASSSVSGRAGTQYF	TGTGCCAGCAGCTCGGTTAGCGGGAGGGCCGGTACGCAGTATTTT
.	TRBV7-2	TRBJ2-7	few	CASSLLQGAYEQYF	TGTGCCAGCAGCTTACTACAGGGAGCCTACGAGCAGTACTTC
.	TRBV20-1	TRBJ2-7	.	CSASPSSRDEQYF	TGCAGTGCTAGCCCCTCGAGTAGGGACGAGCAGTACTTC
TRBD1	TRBV5-4	TRBJ2-5	.	CASSYIGTGVRETQYF	TGTGCCAGCAGCTATATCGGGACAGGGGTTAGGGAGACCCAGTACTTC
.	TRBV10-3	TRBJ2-5	.	CAISERREETQYF	TGTGCCATCAGTGAAAGGCGTGAGGAGACCCAGTACTTC
TRBD1	TRBV7-2	TRBJ1-2	.	CVSSPGQGNYGYTF	TGTGTCAGCAGCCCTGGACAGGGGAACTATGGCTACACCTTC
TRBD2	TRBV6-2/TRBV6-3	TRBJ2-3	.	CASTPGLAGVTQYF	TGTGCCAGCACCCCGGGACTAGCGGGAGTCACGCAGTATTTT
.	TRBV2	TRBJ1-5	.	CASTRAPRSPQHF	TGTGCCAGCACTCGAGCCCCGCGATCGCCCCAGCATTTT
TRBD1	TRBV19	TRBJ1-2	.	CASSTFTGTGYASNLYGYTF	TGTGCCAGTAGTACCTTCACCGGGACAGGATATGCCTCGAATCTCTATGGCTACACCTTC
.	TRBV6-1	TRBJ2-1	few	CASSERGRGQYNEQFF	TGTGCCAGCAGTGAGAGGGGCAGGGGCCAATACAATGAGCAGTTCTTC
TRBD1	TRBV10-2	TRBJ1-2	.	CASSAWTGKSGYTF	TGCGCCAGCAGTGCATGGACAGGGAAGAGTGGCTACACCTTC
.	TRBV20-1	TRBJ2-7	.	CSPAGPSYGQYF	TGCAGCCCTGCTGGTCCCTCCTACGGGCAGTACTTC
TRBD2	TRBV27	TRBJ2-3	few	CASSLEKSGRRTDTQYF	TGTGCCAGCAGTTTAGAAAAGAGCGGGAGGAGGACAGATACGCAGTATTTT
.	TRBV27	TRBJ1-6	.	CASSLMSSYNSPLHF	TGTGCCAGCAGTCTGATGAGCTCCTATAATTCACCCCTCCACTTT
.	TRBV6-5	TRBJ1-1	.	CASEGTKTEAFF	TGTGCCAGCGAAGGGACTAAAACTGAAGCTTTCTTT
TRBD2	TRBV20-1	TRBJ2-1	few	CSAVGLAVNEQFF	TGCAGTGCTGTGGGACTAGCGGTCAATGAGCAGTTCTTC
TRBD2	TRBV7-2	TRBJ2-1	few	CASSLAAGGLYNEQFF	TGTGCCAGCAGCTTAGCTGCGGGAGGGCTATACAATGAGCAGTTCTTC
TRBD2	TRBV24-1	TRBJ2-5	.	CATSDAAGAPGGETQYF	TGTGCCACCAGTGATGCAGCGGGAGCGCCCGGAGGAGAGACCCAGTACTTC
TRBD1	TRBV7-6	TRBJ2-7	few	CASSSNRGEQYF	TGTGCCAGCAGCTCAAACAGGGGGGAGCAGTACTTC
.	TRBV4-3	TRBJ1-3	few	CASSQDPANSGNTTYF	TGCGCCAGCAGCCAAGATCCAGCGAACTCTGGAAACACCACATATTTT